Here is one TCR beta chain with its context. This sample was included in a study of blood T cell repertoires in COVID-19. In the study overall: COVID-19 samples collected from the United States, Italy and Spain covered acute and convalescent phases. PBMCs, B-cell-depleted T cells, or T cells were the source of the cDNA or gDNA that made up the material.

The Seattle patients, enrolled during active infection, were followed longitudinally. This CDR3 is 11 amino acids long. V dropped 3 bases and J dropped 9 bases, with 9 bases sitting between them. CDR1 and CDR2 from the germline V gene are GTSNPN and SVGIG (reference sequence). The authors' processing: Estimates of nucleated cell counts were drawn from the amplification of reference gene primers. The method was immunoSEQ multiplex PCR; TCRdb's version includes in-frame clones alone and lacks a portion of them. The V and J calls and clone size come from that table; D and trimming were worked out from the DNA. The sample lists approximately 330,000 clones, roughly 86% seen once, with just over 9.5% in the top ten.

The clonotype was recovered from a man aged 25 to 40 with COVID-19, enrolled during active disease. V gene TRBV30 combines with J gene TRBJ1-5, with D possibly matching TRBD1 (5 bases). Input material: peripheral blood. CDR3 sequence reads: CAWRGEGPQHF. CDR3 nucleotides: TGTGCCTGGAGGGGGGAGGGGCCCCAGCATTTT.